This T cell receptor (beta chain) came from a study of blood T cell repertoires in COVID-19. As for the study in general: PBMCs, B-cell-depleted T cells, or T cells provided the cDNA or gDNA that made up the material.

Germline CDR1 MNHEY, CDR2 SMNVEV (reference sequence). With V trimmed by 10 bases and J by 4 bases, 8 bases remained unmatched. The CDR3 extends over 14 amino acids. Some clones are missing from TCRdb's copy, which holds only in-frame ones; the method was immunoSEQ multiplex PCR. The data hold roughly 250,000 clones, with 85% to 90% observed a single time. The sample consisted of peripheral blood. The TCR sequence derives from a woman in her forties who had recovered from COVID-19. The J gene is TRBJ1-2, the V gene TRBV27, with 11 bases fitting TRBD1. The CDR3 reads CATPMDRGLYGYTF. In DNA, the CDR3 is TGTGCCACCCCAATGGACAGGGGGCTCTATGGCTACACCTTC.